This T cell receptor beta chain was identified during a study of T cells in Graves' hyperthyroidism and ophthalmopathy. This clonotype came up a few times. CDR1 is LGHNA, CDR2 YNFKEQ, per germline. The CDR3 has 19 residues. Losses at the gene ends were 0 bases for V and 10 bases for J; bases not matched to a gene: 16. Regions amplified from RNA transcripts were the TCR beta CDR3 regions. A first-round RT-PCR of the TCR CDR3 used the HTBI primer set. TCRdb reprocessed the multiplex PCR reads via MiXCR and lists one record per CDR3 protein. The sample holds approximately 360,000 distinct CDR3 sequences, approximately 14% seen once.

This sequence was found in a woman younger than 35 with Graves' hyperthyroidism that later progressed to Graves' ophthalmopathy. What was sequenced was blood. This rearrangement joins TRBV4-2 to TRBJ2-1; 12 nucleotides match TRBD2. CDR3 bases: TGTGCCAGCAGCCAAGAATACCAACAACTAGCGGGAGGATCTTTGGAGCAGTTCTTC. Translation gives CASSQEYQQLAGGSLEQFF.